The 18 T cell receptor beta chains in this list originate from one sample, sequenced in a study of T cell repertoires in aging, cancer and after chemotherapy. A mixed TRB-A/B primer pool amplified rearranged TRB by multiplex touch-down PCR. Each CDR3 protein gets one entry after TCRdb re-called the multiplex PCR reads with MiXCR. The sample includes about 9,500 distinct CDR3 sequences, about 35% of them seen just once. The template was genomic DNA from peripheral blood, not RNA. The sequenced material came from blood. These receptors came from a human donor in good health.

The chain has TRBV7-9 and TRBJ2-3; 8 bases map to TRBD1. V lost 8 bases to trimming and J lost 3 bases; unmatched junction nucleotides: 10. Germline CDR1 SEHNR, CDR2 FQNEAQ (reference sequence). The CDR3 is 15 residues long. The CDR3 nucleotides read TGTGCCAGCGCCTTAAGGGGACAGGCAACAGATACGCAGTATTTT. Translating gives CASALRGQATDTQYF.

This clonotype was picked up a small number of times. This sequence joins TRBV7-6 and TRBJ1-2; 8 positions match TRBD1. V lost 5 bases and J lost 4; bases outside the gene matches: 9. Germline-derived CDR1 and CDR2 are SGHVS and FNYEAQ. The length of the CDR3 is 15 residues. The CDR3 DNA reads as TGTGCCAGCAGCCCCCGGACAGGGTTCGGCTATGGCTACACCTTC. Translating it yields CASSPRTGFGYGYTF.

As to this clonotype: Compared with germline, one end of the junction differs, possibly owing to a read error. The chain has TRBV15 and TRBJ2-7, with 9 bases that match TRBD1. This CDR3 has 12 residues. Germline loops: CDR1 LNHNV, CDR2 YYDKDF (reference sequence). CDR3 loop: CATSRVKTGGHF. Written as DNA, the CDR3 is TGTGCCACCAGCAGAGTGAAGACAGGGGGGCACTTC.

The chain has TRBV9 and TRBJ2-1; TRBD1 or TRBD2 may be the D gene (5 bases each). V lost 3 bases to trimming and J lost 8 bases, with 12 bases between them. CDR1 and CDR2 from the germline V gene are SGDLS and YYNGEE. The CDR3 is 13 residues long. CDR3 protein: CASSAGPVDEQFF. CDR3 DNA: TGTGCCAGCAGCGCGGGGCCGGTGGATGAGCAGTTCTTC.

This chain connects TRBV12-3 or TRBV12-4 to TRBJ2-2, with TRBD1 matching over 9 bases. Unmatched junction bases numbered 6, after V lost 3 bases and J lost 7 bases. The CDR3 spans 15 residues. CDR3 sequence: CASSFGQGWVGELFF. Here the CDR3 DNA reads TGTGCCAGCAGTTTTGGACAGGGGTGGGTCGGGGAGCTGTTTTTT.

This chain joins TRBV6-5 and TRBJ1-3; D unclear. Trimming took off 6 bases at V and 1 base at J, with 7 bases between the two ends. Germline lookup yields CDR1 MNHEY and CDR2 SVGAGI. The CDR3 is made up of 13 amino acids. CDR3 in DNA: TGTGCCAGCAGCAGTGAATCTGGAAACACCATATATTTT. It is translated as CASSSESGNTIYF.

This clonotype was picked up a small number of times. The J gene is TRBJ1-1, the V gene TRBV5-6; 7 bases align to TRBD1. CDR3 size: 15 residues. Germline-derived CDR1 and CDR2 are SGHDT and YYEEEE. With V trimmed by 4 bases and J by 3 bases, 9 bases remained unmatched. CDR3: CASSLEQGSDTEAFF. The CDR3 DNA reads TGTGCCAGCAGCCTTGAACAGGGGAGTGACACTGAAGCTTTCTTT.

The CDR3 reads CASSQLSGGIFGELFF. CDR3 nucleotide sequence: TGTGCCAGCAGCCAACTCAGCGGGGGGATTTTCGGGGAGCTGTTTTTT. The J gene is TRBJ2-2, the V gene TRBV14, with 9 bases identical to TRBD2. The J segment lost 7 bases and the V segment lost 2 bases, leaving 8 bases of the junction unmatched. This CDR3 comprises 16 residues. Germline V lookup: CDR1 SGHDN, CDR2 FVKESK.

The J gene is TRBJ2-5, the V gene TRBV30; D might be TRBD2 (6 bases). Trimming shortened V by 2 bases and J by 5 bases, and 15 bases separated the two germline ends. The CDR3 extends over 14 amino acids. Per germline, CDR1 GTSNPN and CDR2 SVGIG (reference sequence). The CDR3 DNA follows: TGTGCCTGGAGTCTCCCCTCTAGCGTGGAGACCCAGTACTTC. This encodes CAWSLPSSVETQYF. Full variable domain (outside the CDR3, taken from reference TRBV30 and TRBJ2-5): SQTIHQWPATLVQPVGSPLSLECTVEGTSNPNLYWYRQAAGRGLQLLFYSVGIGQISSEVPQNLSASRPQDRQFILSSKKLLLSDSGFYLCAWSLPSSVETQYFGPGTRLLVL.

This rearrangement joins TRBV5-1 to TRBJ2-3, with D maybe TRBD1 (6 bases). CDR1 is SGHRS, CDR2 YFSETQ, per germline. The CDR3 totals 15 residues. The V gene lost 4 bases and the J gene lost 2 bases, with 14 bases spanning the gap. The CDR3 loop reads CASSGDGGHTDTQYF. As DNA, the CDR3 is TGCGCCAGCAGCGGGGATGGGGGCCACACAGATACGCAGTATTTT.

This clonotype was picked up a small number of times. This rearrangement joins TRBV9 to TRBJ2-7, with D perhaps TRBD1 (6 bases). Trimming removed 4 bases at V and 5 bases at J, with 16 bases between. The length of the CDR3 is 14 residues. Germline assignment: CDR1 SGDLS and CDR2 YYNGEE. CDR3 sequence reads: CASSPGVRGHEQYF. In DNA, the CDR3 is TGTGCCAGCAGCCCAGGGGTCAGGGGTCACGAGCAGTACTTC.

The V call is TRBV6-1, the J call TRBJ2-3, with D maybe TRBD1 (6 bases). CDR3 size: 13 residues. V was trimmed by 10 bases and J by 4 bases, leaving 15 bases between them. Per the germline V gene, CDR1 is MNHNS and CDR2 is SASEGT. CDR3: CATRTGSADTQYF. The DNA of the CDR3 is TGTGCCACGAGAACAGGGTCCGCAGATACGCAGTATTTT.

The chain carries TRBV5-1 and TRBJ2-2, with TRBD1 matching 10 bases. The junction had 13 bases not matched to a gene; V was cut back by 4 bases and J by 7 bases. The germline V gene has CDR1 SGHRS and CDR2 YFSETQ. The CDR3 totals 17 residues. The CDR3, as DNA: TGCGCCAGCAGCCGGGTCCCGACAGGGGGCGGTGACGGGGAGCTGTTTTTT. Amino acid sequence: CASSRVPTGGGDGELFF.

A few counts support this clonotype. The V gene is TRBV20-1, the J gene TRBJ2-7; unclear D gene. Looked up from germline, CDR1 is DFQATT and CDR2 is SNEGSKA (reference sequence). V was shortened by 1 base and J by 0 bases, with 10 bases between the two germline ends. The length of the CDR3 is 14 residues. The CDR3 sequence is CSARVSSSSYEQYF. The CDR3 nucleotides are TGCAGTGCTAGAGTCTCCTCGAGCTCCTACGAGCAGTACTTC.

This clonotype was observed a few times. The chain links TRBV19 to TRBJ1-2; no clear D. Looked up from germline, CDR1 is LNHDA and CDR2 is SQIVND (reference sequence). With 6 bases removed from V and 2 bases from J, the gap between germline ends came to 13 bases. The CDR3 covers 14 residues. The CDR3 sequence is CASRRTGDNYGYTF. The CDR3 nucleotides are TGTGCCAGTAGAAGAACGGGAGACAACTATGGCTACACCTTC. The variable domain in full, completed from reference TRBV19 and TRBJ1-2, reads DGGITQSPKYLFRKEGQNVTLSCEQNLNHDAMYWYRQDPGQGLRLIYYSQIVNDFQKGDIAEGYSVSREKKESFPLTVTSAQKNPTAFYLCASRRTGDNYGYTFGSGTRLTVV.

The V gene is TRBV5-6, the J gene TRBJ1-2; TRBD1 matches 12 bases. The CDR3 has 16 amino acids. Trimming removed 3 bases from V and 4 bases from J; junction bases left unmatched: 7. Per germline, CDR1 SGHDT and CDR2 YYEEEE. The DNA of the CDR3 is TGTGCCAGCAGCTCCCTACCGGGACAGGGGGCCTATGGCTACACCTTC. Translating gives CASSSLPGQGAYGYTF.

The CDR3 spells CASSLADAYTGELFF. The CDR3 DNA reads as TGTGCCAGCAGCTTAGCTGACGCTTACACCGGGGAGCTGTTTTTT. The chain couples TRBV7-2 to TRBJ2-2, with unresolved D. The CDR3 spans 15 residues. Looked up from germline, CDR1 is SGHTA and CDR2 is FQGNSA. Trimming left V 0 bases short and J 3 bases short, with 8 bases between.

This clonotype turned up a few times. The J gene is TRBJ2-1, the V gene TRBV6-5, with 7 positions matching TRBD2. Germline lookup yields CDR1 MNHEY and CDR2 SVGAGI. The J segment lost 12 bases and the V segment lost 6 bases, leaving 5 bases of the junction unmatched. The CDR3 runs 11 residues. The CDR3 sequence: CASRTSTGQFF. DNA for the CDR3: TGTGCCAGCAGGACTAGCACAGGGCAGTTCTTC.